The source of this T cell receptor (beta chain) is a study of T-cell memory formation after mild COVID-19. This CDR3 region has 17 residues. Germline CDR1 SGHRS, CDR2 YFSETQ. V was shortened by 4 bases and J by 2 bases, with 20 bases between the two germline ends. Regarding the study as a whole: There were some responding clones in pre-infection memory, which suggested that cross-reactive memory had joined.

From the 5' RACE reads, TCRdb called clonotypes with MiXCR, one entry per CDR3 protein. The table lists 170,000 or so distinct CDR3 sequences, roughly a third of them singletons. Comment on this clonotype: No antigen is known for it.

Sequencing was carried out using PBMCs or a T cell subset sorted from them (not recorded which). V is TRBV5-1 and J is TRBJ2-3; D possibly corresponds to TRBD2 (7 bases). The TCR was taken from an adult woman who had mild COVID-19 (a few samples of this study predate the infection). Cell type and time point are not known. The CDR3 DNA reads as TGCGCCAGCAGCCCCGGGGGGACATCCGCATCCACAGATACGCAGTATTTT. It codes for CASSPGGTSASTDTQYF. Filled out from reference TRBV5-1 and TRBJ2-3, the complete variable domain reads KAGVTQTPRYLIKTRGQQVTLSCSPISGHRSVSWYQQTPGQGLQFLFEYFSETQRNKGNFPGRFSGRQFSNSRSEMNVSTLELGDSALYLCASSPGGTSASTDTQYFGPGTRLTVL.